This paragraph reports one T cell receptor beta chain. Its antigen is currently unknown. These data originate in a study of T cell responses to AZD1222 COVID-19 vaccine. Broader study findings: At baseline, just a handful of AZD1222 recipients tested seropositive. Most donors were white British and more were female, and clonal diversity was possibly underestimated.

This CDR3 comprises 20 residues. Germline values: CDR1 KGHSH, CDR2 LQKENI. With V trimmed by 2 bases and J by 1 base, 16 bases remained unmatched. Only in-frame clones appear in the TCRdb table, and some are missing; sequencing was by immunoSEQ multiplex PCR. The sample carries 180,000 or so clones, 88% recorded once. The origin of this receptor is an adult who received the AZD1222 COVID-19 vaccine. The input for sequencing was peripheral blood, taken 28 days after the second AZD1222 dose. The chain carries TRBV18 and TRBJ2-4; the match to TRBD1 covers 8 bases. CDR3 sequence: CASSPVFGQGAASAKNIQYF. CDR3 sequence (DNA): TGTGCCAGCTCACCAGTCTTCGGTCAGGGGGCCGCGTCGGCCAAAAACATTCAGTACTTC.